This T cell receptor (beta chain) was identified in a study of blood T cell repertoires in COVID-19. As for the study in general: The United States, Italy and Spain supplied acute and convalescent COVID-19 samples. T cells, B-cell-depleted T cells, or PBMCs provided the cDNA or gDNA that served as material.

As originally analysed: For nucleated cells, counts were estimated from reference gene primer amplification. Profiling relied on immunoSEQ multiplex PCR, and the TCRdb table lists in-frame clones only, not all of them. The DNA was the basis for D and trimming; V, J and clone size are from that table. In the table there are around 110,000 clones, 70% to 80% of which are singletons. Seattle-derived patients entered the study during active infection and were followed longitudinally. The CDR3 covers 14 residues. The V segment lost 7 bases and the J segment 3 bases; nucleotides outside the gene matches: 4. CDR1 is LGHNT, CDR2 FRNRAP, per germline.

Sequenced input: peripheral blood. This sequence was found in an elderly man with COVID-19, enrolled during active disease. This chain joins TRBV12-5 and TRBJ2-1; 9 positions agree with TRBD1. CDR3 loop: CASAQDRGYNEQFF. CDR3 DNA sequence: TGTGCTAGTGCACAGGACAGGGGCTACAATGAGCAGTTCTTC.